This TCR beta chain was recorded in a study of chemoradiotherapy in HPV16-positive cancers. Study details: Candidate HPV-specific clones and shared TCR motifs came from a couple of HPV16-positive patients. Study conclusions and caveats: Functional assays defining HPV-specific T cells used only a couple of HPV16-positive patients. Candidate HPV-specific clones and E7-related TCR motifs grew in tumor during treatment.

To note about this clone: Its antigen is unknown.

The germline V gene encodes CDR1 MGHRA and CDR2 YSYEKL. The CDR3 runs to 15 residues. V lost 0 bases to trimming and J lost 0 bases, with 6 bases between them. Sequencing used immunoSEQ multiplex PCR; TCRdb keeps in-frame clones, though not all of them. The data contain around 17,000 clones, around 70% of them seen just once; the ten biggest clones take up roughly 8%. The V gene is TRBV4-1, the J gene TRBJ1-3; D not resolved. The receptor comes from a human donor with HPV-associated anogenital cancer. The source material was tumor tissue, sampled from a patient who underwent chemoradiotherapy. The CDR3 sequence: CASSQDTDSGNTIYF. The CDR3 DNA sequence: TGCGCCAGCAGCCAAGATACAGACTCTGGAAACACCATATATTTT.